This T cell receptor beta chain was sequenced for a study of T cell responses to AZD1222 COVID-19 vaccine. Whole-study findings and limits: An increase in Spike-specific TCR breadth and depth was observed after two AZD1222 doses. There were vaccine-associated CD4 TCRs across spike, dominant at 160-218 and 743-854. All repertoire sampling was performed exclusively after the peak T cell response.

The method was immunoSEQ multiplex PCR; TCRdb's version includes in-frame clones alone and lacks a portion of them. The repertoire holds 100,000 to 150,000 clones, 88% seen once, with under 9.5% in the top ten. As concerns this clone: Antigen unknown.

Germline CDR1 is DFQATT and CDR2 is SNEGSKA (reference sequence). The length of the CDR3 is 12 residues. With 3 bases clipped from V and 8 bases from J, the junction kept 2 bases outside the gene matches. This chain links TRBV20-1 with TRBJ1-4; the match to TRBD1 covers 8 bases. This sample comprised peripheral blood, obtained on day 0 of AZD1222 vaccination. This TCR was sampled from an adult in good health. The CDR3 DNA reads TGCAGTGCTAGTGGGACAGGAGAAAAACTGTTTTTT. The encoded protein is CSASGTGEKLFF.